The 10 T cell receptor beta chains given below trace back to one sample, sequenced in a study of OX40 agonist ivuxolimab in advanced cancers. Sequenced by immunoSEQ multiplex PCR; TCRdb stores in-frame clones only, minus some. The data show under 55,000 clones, with around 85% seen just once and 6.7% held by the top ten. This sample comprised CD4+ or CD8+ T cells sorted from blood, obtained in a trial of the OX40 agonist ivuxolimab. These receptors all stem from an adult with an advanced solid tumor such as melanoma, head and neck, liver or kidney cancer.

The V call is TRBV5-1, the J call TRBJ2-2, with D tentatively TRBD1 (6 bases). This CDR3 comprises 15 residues. Germline V gene data show CDR1 as SGHRS and CDR2 as YFSETQ. The V and J ends lost 0 bases and 3 bases respectively, with 9 bases between them. The CDR3 nucleotides are TGCGCCAGCAGCTTGGAGGGACAATACACCGGGGAGCTGTTTTTT. Translating gives CASSLEGQYTGELFF.

The V and J genes are TRBV11-2 and TRBJ1-5; weak D call: TRBD1 (5 bases). Germline CDR1 SGHAT, CDR2 FQNNGV. This CDR3 has 13 residues. Between the trimmed V and J ends, which lost 3 bases and 3 bases, there was a span of 6 bases. CDR3 coding DNA: TGTGCCAGCAGCTTTGGGACCAATCAGCCCCAGCATTTT. Translating gives CASSFGTNQPQHF.

The V gene is TRBV5-1, the J gene TRBJ1-2, with no clear D. Germline CDR1 SGHRS, CDR2 YFSETQ. The CDR3 extends over 14 amino acids. V gave up 4 bases and J gave up 2 bases, with 12 bases separating them. The CDR3 region is CASSAQATNYGYTF. The CDR3 DNA follows: TGCGCCAGCAGCGCTCAGGCGACAAACTATGGCTACACCTTC.

The chain recombines TRBV29-1 with TRBJ2-7, with D maybe TRBD1 (6 bases). Germline lookup yields CDR1 SQVTM and CDR2 ANQGSEA. This CDR3 contains 12 residues. Trimming left V 4 bases short and J 5 bases short, with 12 bases between. CDR3 DNA sequence: TGCAGCGTTGGGGGGCTCTTAAACGAGCAGTACTTC. This translates into CSVGGLLNEQYF.

This clone occurred once. This chain connects TRBV7-6 to TRBJ2-5; TRBD1 matches 8 bases. The end of the DNA aligns better with TRBJ2-7, so the J call may be wrong. This CDR3 spans 13 amino acids. CDR1 is SGHVS and CDR2 is FNYEAQ in the germline V gene. The CDR3 region is CASSARTGFEQYF. CDR3 in DNA: TGTGCCAGCAGCGCCCGGACAGGGTTCGAGCAGTACTTC.

This chain connects TRBV6-6 to TRBJ1-5; D is uncertain. The CDR3 consists of 14 residues. V was pared by 6 bases and J by 0 bases, with 9 bases between. Germline CDR1 is MNHNY and CDR2 is SVGAGI (reference sequence). The CDR3 DNA is TGTGCCAGCAGCCGACGGGTTAGCAATCAGCCCCAGCATTTT. Its translation is CASSRRVSNQPQHF.

This chain's CDR3 is CASSPGLPILYGYTF. Written as DNA, the CDR3 is TGTGCCAGCAGCCCGGGACTGCCCATCCTCTATGGCTACACCTTC. The chain has TRBV7-2 and TRBJ1-2; D may be TRBD1 (5 bases). The CDR3 consists of 15 residues. Germline V gene sequence: CDR1 SGHTA, CDR2 FQGNSA. V was trimmed by 5 bases and J by 4 bases, leaving 17 bases between them.

The genes are TRBV7-9 and TRBJ2-7; D gene uncertain. Deletions cut 0 bases from V and 5 bases from J, with 11 bases between. CDR1 and CDR2 from the germline V gene are SEHNR and FQNEAQ (reference sequence). CDR3 length: 14 residues. This CDR3 is CASSLARQAHEQYF. Written as DNA, the CDR3 is TGTGCCAGCAGCTTAGCGAGGCAGGCCCACGAGCAGTACTTC.

The chain employs TRBV10-3 and TRBJ2-5, with D perhaps TRBD2 (6 bases). The germline V gene encodes CDR1 ENHRY and CDR2 SYGVKD. The length of the CDR3 is 14 residues. The germline V and J ends were trimmed by 4 bases and 5 bases, with 14 bases remaining between them. DNA for the CDR3: TGTGCCATCAGTGGGACGGGAGAGGGGGAGACCCAGTACTTC. This encodes CAISGTGEGETQYF.

The chain couples TRBV29-1 to TRBJ1-1; possibly TRBD1 for D (5 bases). This CDR3 region has 13 residues. CDR1 and CDR2 (germline): SQVTM, ANQGSEA. The V gene lost 5 bases and the J gene lost 7 bases, with 17 bases spanning the gap. This CDR3 reads CSVLPGLPFEAFF. The CDR3 bases are TGCAGCGTTCTCCCGGGACTACCCTTTGAAGCTTTCTTT.